The 29 T cell receptor beta chains below all came from one sample that was sequenced in a study of OX40 agonist ivuxolimab in advanced cancers. The protocol was immunoSEQ multiplex PCR, while the TCRdb copy is restricted to in-frame clones and leaves out a portion. Of 30,000 to 35,000 clones in the sample, 70% to 85% were seen once. The source was CD4+ or CD8+ T cells sorted from blood, collected in a trial of the OX40 agonist ivuxolimab. These receptors all come from an adult with an advanced solid tumor such as melanoma, head and neck, liver or kidney cancer.

The chain is built from TRBV9 and TRBJ2-2; tentative D call: TRBD1 (5 bases). The CDR3 runs to 16 residues. Germline loops: CDR1 SGDLS, CDR2 YYNGEE. Trimming stripped 4 bases from V and 2 bases from J, with 15 bases between. The CDR3 spells CASSPDPDRNTGELFF. The CDR3 coding sequence is TGTGCCAGCAGCCCCGATCCAGACAGAAACACCGGGGAGCTGTTTTTT. Variable domain in full (rest from reference TRBV9 and TRBJ2-2): DSGVTQTPKHLITATGQRVTLRCSPRSGDLSVYWYQQSLDQGLQFLIQYYNGEERAKGNILERFSAQQFPDLHSELNLSSLELGDSALYFCASSPDPDRNTGELFFGEGSRLTVL.

The chain joins TRBV9 to TRBJ2-7; TRBD1 matches at 10 bases. The germline V gene encodes CDR1 SGDLS and CDR2 YYNGEE. V trimming: 4 bases; J trimming: 7 bases; junction bases outside the gene matches: 8. This CDR3 has 14 amino acids. In DNA, the CDR3 is TGTGCCAGCAGCCCGACAGGGGGCGGGAGGGAGCAGTACTTC. Protein product: CASSPTGGGREQYF.

The CDR3 here is CAISESGTNSPLHF. The CDR3 bases are TGTGCCATCAGTGAATCAGGGACTAATTCACCCCTCCACTTT. The chain employs TRBV10-3 and TRBJ1-6; maybe TRBD1 (5 bases). Trimming pared 3 bases from V and 6 bases from J, leaving 9 bases between. This CDR3 spans 14 amino acids. Germline CDR1 reads ENHRY; CDR2 reads SYGVKD.

The rearrangement joins TRBV4-1 to TRBJ2-1; TRBD2 matches at 11 bases. Germline lookup yields CDR1 MGHRA and CDR2 YSYEKL. Trimming took 3 bases from V and 10 from J; bases not matched to a gene: 8. The CDR3 is made up of 15 amino acids. CDR3 in amino acids: CASSHPGLAAKEQFF. The CDR3 coding sequence is TGCGCCAGCAGCCACCCGGGACTAGCGGCTAAGGAGCAGTTCTTC.

This clone was recorded a few times. This chain connects TRBV7-8 to TRBJ2-5; TRBD1 matches at 8 bases. The CDR3 extends over 14 amino acids. In germline, CDR1 is SGHVS, CDR2 FQNEAQ. The junction had 6 bases not matched to a gene; V was cut back by 5 bases and J by 4 bases. Here the CDR3 reads CASSDGQGGETQYF. As DNA, the CDR3 is TGTGCCAGCAGCGACGGACAGGGCGGAGAGACCCAGTACTTC.

The rearrangement links TRBV9 to TRBJ2-3; TRBD2 might be the D (6 bases). The V end lost 0 bases, the J end lost 0 bases, and 8 bases lay between the germline ends. Germline-derived CDR1 and CDR2 are SGDLS and YYNGEE. This CDR3 contains 15 residues. CDR3: CASSVGLASTDTQYF. CDR3 nucleotide sequence: TGTGCCAGCAGCGTAGGTCTAGCGAGCACAGATACGCAGTATTTT. Full variable domain (outside the CDR3, taken from reference TRBV9 and TRBJ2-3): DSGVTQTPKHLITATGQRVTLRCSPRSGDLSVYWYQQSLDQGLQFLIQYYNGEERAKGNILERFSAQQFPDLHSELNLSSLELGDSALYFCASSVGLASTDTQYFGPGTRLTVL.

The chain employs TRBV27 and TRBJ2-2, with 7 bases fitting TRBD2. The V and J ends lost 2 bases and 1 base, in that order; junction bases with no gene match: 10. CDR3 size: 18 residues. From germline, CDR1 is MNHEY and CDR2 SMNVEV (reference sequence). CDR3 loop: CASSLQGRASGNTGELFF. The DNA for the CDR3 is TGTGCCAGCAGTTTACAGGGTCGGGCTAGCGGGAACACCGGGGAGCTGTTTTTT.

Turning to this clone: This sample also contains other DNA sequences that code for the same CDR3. The genes are TRBV6-6 and TRBJ2-4; D tentatively reads TRBD1 or TRBD2 (7 bases each). This CDR3 has 13 amino acids. The germline CDR1 and CDR2 sequences are MNHNY and SVGAGI (reference sequence). Trimming took 6 bases from V and 7 from J, leaving 13 bases between them. For the CDR3, the DNA is TGTGCCAGCAGACACAGGGGAGGGAACATTCAGTACTTC. Its translation: CASRHRGGNIQYF.

V usage is TRBV27 and J usage is TRBJ2-6; 7 bases align to TRBD1. Germline V gives CDR1 MNHEY, CDR2 SMNVEV (reference sequence). The CDR3 sequence is 16 residues long. J gave up 0 bases and V 8 bases, and 7 bases lay outside the gene matches. CDR3 nucleotides: TGTGCCAGCCACAGGGGACGGAACTCTGGGGCCAACGTCCTGACTTTC. Translation gives CASHRGRNSGANVLTF.

This chain connects TRBV27 to TRBJ2-1; a possible D gene is TRBD2 (6 bases). The CDR3 is 15 amino acids. The V end was cut by 6 bases, the J end by 0 bases, with 12 bases between. Per the germline V gene, CDR1 is MNHEY and CDR2 is SMNVEV (reference sequence). CDR3 loop: CASRKGLYSYNEQFF. DNA of the CDR3: TGTGCCAGCAGGAAGGGACTTTACTCCTACAATGAGCAGTTCTTC.

This chain connects TRBV28 to TRBJ2-3; a weak D match, TRBD1 (6 bases). V lost 6 bases to trimming and J lost 13 bases, with 17 bases between them. This CDR3 spans 12 amino acids. CDR1 is MDHEN, CDR2 SYDVKM, per germline. This chain's CDR3 is CASSDRIIGEYF. DNA for the CDR3: TGTGCCAGCAGCGACAGGATCATAGGGGAGTATTTT.

The chain has TRBV7-3 and TRBJ2-7; D gene uncertain. The V gene lost 5 bases and the J gene lost 4 bases, with 9 bases spanning the gap. Germline assignment: CDR1 SGHTA and CDR2 FQGTGA. This CDR3 is 12 amino acids long. The chain's CDR3 is CASSAQGYEQYF. The CDR3 region has the DNA TGTGCCAGCAGCGCCCAAGGGTACGAGCAGTACTTC.

The CDR3 region has the DNA TGTGCCAGCAGTGGTAGCGGGAGCTTGCAGACCCAGTACTTC. Amino acids: CASSGSGSLQTQYF. The chain employs TRBV28 and TRBJ2-5; 9 nucleotides align to TRBD2. V shed 5 bases, J shed 6 bases, and the junction held 7 bases outside the gene matches. CDR1 and CDR2 (germline): MDHEN, SYDVKM. The CDR3 has 14 residues. Looking up the rest from reference TRBV28 and TRBJ2-5 gives the full variable domain: DVKVTQSSRYLVKRTGEKVFLECVQDMDHENMFWYRQDPGLGLRLIYFSYDVKMKEKGDIPEGYSVSREKKERFSLILESASTNQTSMYLCASSGSGSLQTQYFGPGTRLLVL.

This clone has just one count. The rearrangement joins TRBV19 to TRBJ2-7; 8 positions agree with TRBD2. Germline CDR1 and CDR2: LNHDA and SQIVND (reference sequence). This CDR3 region has 15 residues. Unmatched junction bases numbered 5, after V lost 2 bases and J lost 2 bases. Here the CDR3 DNA reads TGTGCCAGTAGTATAAGAGGTAGCGGGACCTACGAGCAGTACTTC. Translated: CASSIRGSGTYEQYF.

The chain uses TRBV7-9 and TRBJ2-3; D is possibly TRBD2 (6 bases). CDR1 SEHNR and CDR2 FQNEAQ come from the germline V gene (reference sequence). V was clipped by 1 base and J by 0 bases, with 8 bases between them. This CDR3 spans 15 amino acids. CDR3 in DNA: TGTGCCAGCAGCTTAGTTGCGGGGAGCACAGATACGCAGTATTTT. It yields the protein CASSLVAGSTDTQYF. Looking up the rest from reference TRBV7-9 and TRBJ2-3 gives the full variable domain: DTGVSQNPRHKITKRGQNVTFRCDPISEHNRLYWYRQTLGQGPEFLTYFQNEAQLEKSRLLSDRFSAERPKGSFSTLEIQRTEQGDSAMYLCASSLVAGSTDTQYFGPGTRLTVL.

This clone was counted a single time. In DNA, the CDR3 is TGTGCCAGCAGTTCCCATAGTATAGGCGAGCAGTACTTC. Translation: CASSSHSIGEQYF. The rearrangement links TRBV11-2 to TRBJ2-7; no clear D gene. Trimming shortened V by 6 bases and J by 6 bases, and 15 bases separated the two germline ends. The CDR3 has 13 residues. Germline-derived CDR1 and CDR2 are SGHAT and FQNNGV.

The V gene is TRBV7-9, the J gene TRBJ2-7, with a possible D match to TRBD2 (5 bases). This CDR3 is 14 amino acids long. Trimming cost V 3 bases and J 3 bases, with 12 bases left between them. In germline, CDR1 is SEHNR, CDR2 FQNEAQ (reference sequence). CDR3 protein: CASSFGVFGYEQYF. The CDR3 DNA reads TGTGCCAGCAGCTTCGGGGTTTTCGGCTACGAGCAGTACTTC.

This clone was seen a few times. This chain connects TRBV19 to TRBJ1-4; TRBD1 matches at 9 bases. Germline V gene data show CDR1 as LNHDA and CDR2 as SQIVND (reference sequence). The CDR3 is 19 amino acids. V was pared by 10 bases and J by 10 bases, with 28 bases of the junction left unmatched. The CDR3 is CATEGRDRASPYGEGKLFF. CDR3 coding DNA: TGTGCCACCGAGGGTCGGGACAGGGCATCCCCTTACGGCGAGGGAAAACTGTTTTTT.

The chain has TRBV6-1 and TRBJ2-1, with D maybe TRBD2 (6 bases). CDR3 length: 14 residues. V lost 6 bases and J 10 bases, leaving 19 bases between the germline ends. Germline V gives CDR1 MNHNS, CDR2 SASEGT. The CDR3 reads CASRGGAAASEQFF. The CDR3 nucleotides are TGTGCCAGCAGGGGAGGAGCAGCCGCGTCGGAGCAGTTCTTC.

The sample holds a few counts of this clone. V and J are TRBV23-1 and TRBJ2-3; D possibly uses TRBD1 or TRBD2 (5 bases each). TRBV23-1 is an open reading frame, and its role is uncertain. The CDR3 is 18 amino acids. The ends were cut back, 0 bases at V and 2 bases at J, with 18 bases in the middle. This CDR3 reads CASSQSKRGWSLTDTQYF. For the CDR3, the DNA is TGCGCCAGCAGTCAATCGAAGAGGGGTTGGTCTCTCACAGATACGCAGTATTTT.

The V gene is TRBV4-2, the J gene TRBJ1-4, with unresolved D. V was clipped by 0 bases and J by 0 bases, with 8 bases between them. CDR3 length equals 16 residues. In germline, CDR1 is LGHNA, CDR2 YNFKEQ. CDR3 in DNA: TGTGCCAGCAGCCAAGATCCCCGACCAACTAATGAAAAACTGTTTTTT. Its translation is CASSQDPRPTNEKLFF.

This rearrangement joins TRBV4-1 to TRBJ1-5; D is unresolved. The CDR3 is 16 residues long. Germline V gives CDR1 MGHRA, CDR2 YSYEKL. V was clipped by 3 bases and J by 3 bases, with 15 bases between them. DNA for the CDR3: TGCGCCAGCAGCCAGCAGTGGCAGGCGCTCAATCAGCCCCAGCATTTT. Amino acid sequence: CASSQQWQALNQPQHF.

J is TRBJ2-1 and V is TRBV30; TRBD2 is a possible D gene (5 bases). This CDR3 has 13 residues. The germline V and J ends were trimmed by 5 bases and 0 bases, with 8 bases remaining between them. Germline V gene lookup returns CDR1 GTSNPN and CDR2 SVGIG (reference sequence). The CDR3 is CAWDYSSYNEQFF. CDR3 DNA sequence: TGTGCCTGGGACTACAGCTCCTACAATGAGCAGTTCTTC.

This chain joins TRBV5-1 and TRBJ2-3; D remains unclear. The CDR3 runs to 13 residues. Per germline, CDR1 SGHRS and CDR2 YFSETQ. V was trimmed by 4 bases and J by 8 bases, leaving 14 bases between them. DNA for the CDR3: TGCGCCAGCAGCCCCCTTTTATCCGTTACGCAGTATTTT. Translating gives CASSPLLSVTQYF.

This sequence joins TRBV6-1 and TRBJ2-2; tentative D call: TRBD2 (6 bases). CDR1 MNHNS and CDR2 SASEGT come from the germline V gene. V gave up 1 base and J gave up 0 bases, with 9 bases separating them. There are 16 residues in the CDR3. In DNA form, the CDR3 reads TGTGCCAGCAGTGAAGGGGTAGCGGCGAACACCGGGGAGCTGTTTTTT. Amino acids: CASSEGVAANTGELFF.

The chain uses TRBV7-9 and TRBJ2-5; D not resolved. The J call could be wrong; TRBJ2-7 is a better fit for the DNA end. CDR1 SEHNR and CDR2 FQNEAQ come from the germline V gene (reference sequence). The CDR3 consists of 15 residues. This CDR3 reads CASSSPEEFANEQYF. DNA for the CDR3: TGTGCCAGCAGCTCCCCCGAGGAGTTTGCCAACGAGCAGTACTTC.

This chain connects TRBV5-1 to TRBJ1-4, with D tentatively TRBD1 (6 bases). V was pared by 0 bases and J by 7 bases, with 13 bases between. Germline V gene data show CDR1 as SGHRS and CDR2 as YFSETQ. The length of the CDR3 is 15 residues. CDR3 nucleotides: TGCGCCAGCAGCTTGGGGTCCGGGGGCGGTGAAAAACTGTTTTTT. This encodes CASSLGSGGGEKLFF.

V is TRBV9 and J is TRBJ2-2, with D possibly TRBD1 on 6 matching bases. V was shortened by 0 bases and J by 1 base, with 10 bases between the two germline ends. CDR1 is SGDLS and CDR2 is YYNGEE in the germline V gene. The CDR3 runs 16 residues. In nucleotides, the CDR3 is TGTGCCAGCAGCGTAGGGGCGACAGGGAACACCGGGGAGCTGTTTTTT. This translates into CASSVGATGNTGELFF. Full variable domain (remainder filled in from reference TRBV9 and TRBJ2-2): DSGVTQTPKHLITATGQRVTLRCSPRSGDLSVYWYQQSLDQGLQFLIQYYNGEERAKGNILERFSAQQFPDLHSELNLSSLELGDSALYFCASSVGATGNTGELFFGEGSRLTVL.

This sequence joins TRBV18 and TRBJ2-1; possibly TRBD2 for D (6 bases). CDR1 is KGHSH, CDR2 LQKENI, per germline. CDR3 length: 16 amino acids. Trimming stripped 0 bases from V and 8 bases from J, with 17 bases between. CDR3 region: CASSPPAGSYLDEQFF. CDR3 DNA: TGTGCCAGCTCACCACCGGCGGGGAGCTACTTAGATGAGCAGTTCTTC. The full variable domain, its missing parts supplied by reference TRBV18 and TRBJ2-1, is NAGVMQNPRHLVRRRGQEARLRCSPMKGHSHVYWYRQLPEEGLKFMVYLQKENIIDESGMPKERFSAEFPKEGPSILRIQQVVRGDSAAYFCASSPPAGSYLDEQFFGPGTRLTVL.